Following are 5 T cell receptor beta chains from one sample sequenced in a study of T cell responses to AZD1222 COVID-19 vaccine. The assay was immunoSEQ multiplex PCR, and TCRdb's table has in-frame clones only and misses some. The table has more than 95,000 clones, approximately 82% seen once. This specimen was peripheral blood, taken 28 days after the second AZD1222 dose. The receptors shown here come from an adult who received the AZD1222 COVID-19 vaccine.

The chain recombines TRBV6-5 with TRBJ1-2; 9 nucleotides align to TRBD1. Trimming removed 4 bases from V and 4 bases from J; junction bases left unmatched: 4. The CDR3 has 14 amino acids. Germline loops: CDR1 MNHEY, CDR2 SVGAGI. The CDR3 DNA follows: TGTGCCAGCAGTTTGTACAGGGGGCTCTATGGCTACACCTTC. Its protein product is CASSLYRGLYGYTF.

This chain uses TRBV24-1 with TRBJ2-4; D gene uncertain. This CDR3 contains 11 residues. Germline V gene lookup returns CDR1 KGHDR and CDR2 SFDVKD. The ends were cut back, 5 bases at V and 7 bases at J, with 5 bases in the middle. The CDR3 sequence: CATSGGNIQYF. The DNA for the CDR3 is TGTGCCACCAGTGGAGGTAACATTCAGTACTTC.

This rearrangement joins TRBV5-6 to TRBJ1-1; D possibly corresponds to TRBD1 (6 bases). The CDR3 runs to 12 residues. Germline lookup yields CDR1 SGHDT and CDR2 YYEEEE. Deletions cut 2 bases from V and 4 bases from J, with 6 bases between. This CDR3 is CASSLQGTEAFF. As DNA, the CDR3 is TGTGCCAGCAGCTTACAGGGCACTGAAGCTTTCTTT.

V and J are TRBV6-2 or TRBV6-3 and TRBJ2-7; 8 positions agree with TRBD1. The CDR3 runs to 13 residues. Per the germline V gene, CDR1 is MNHEY and CDR2 is SVGEGT. V gave up 6 bases and J gave up 4 bases; unmatched junction bases: 5. The CDR3 DNA reads as TGTGCCAGCAGCCCAGGGGGCAGGTACGAGCAGTACTTC. This codes for CASSPGGRYEQYF.

The CDR3 here is CASSHLSGDEKLFF. In nucleotides, the CDR3 is TGCGCCAGCAGCCACCTTAGTGGGGATGAAAAACTGTTTTTT. The V call is TRBV5-1, the J call TRBJ1-4, with D unresolved. V gave up 4 bases and J gave up 6 bases, with 13 bases separating them. The V gene's germline CDR1 is SGHRS and CDR2 YFSETQ. This CDR3 contains 14 residues.